These 7 T cell receptor beta chains share one sample of origin, sequenced in a study of CD8 T cells in ankylosing spondylitis. TCRdb re-called the 5' RACE reads with MiXCR, one entry per CDR3 protein. The sample consists of almost 250,000 distinct CDR3 sequences, roughly 32% of them appearing once. Sequencing input: blood, either unsorted or a sorted T cell fraction (not recorded which). The receptors come from a male donor with ankylosing spondylitis or in good health (not recorded which).

The rearrangement links TRBV7-9 to TRBJ2-1, with D tentatively TRBD2 (7 bases). Germline values: CDR1 SEHNR, CDR2 FQNEAQ (reference sequence). The CDR3 is 15 residues long. V was clipped by 5 bases and J by 4 bases, with 15 bases between them. CDR3 in DNA: TGTGCCAGCAGCCCGGTGGGGGGGCTATACAATGAGCAGTTCTTC. Translation gives CASSPVGGLYNEQFF.

This clonotype was detected a few times. The chain links TRBV20-1 to TRBJ2-2; maybe TRBD1 (5 bases). The CDR3 is 13 amino acids. V was clipped by 3 bases and J by 3 bases, with 8 bases between them. Germline CDR1 and CDR2: DFQATT and SNEGSKA (reference sequence). Written as DNA, the CDR3 is TGCAGTGCTAGCAGGGCTGACACCGGGGAGCTGTTTTTT. Residues: CSASRADTGELFF.

This clonotype was recorded a few times. The chain has TRBV12-3 or TRBV12-4 and TRBJ2-2; D is possibly TRBD2 (5 bases). V dropped 6 bases and J dropped 0 bases, with 14 bases sitting between them. CDR3 length: 16 amino acids. CDR3 DNA sequence: TGTGCCAGCAGACTAGGAAGGATTTCGAACACCGGGGAGCTGTTTTTT. Its translation is CASRLGRISNTGELFF.

The chain has TRBV20-1 and TRBJ2-5; D tentatively reads TRBD1 or TRBD2 (5 bases each). Between the trimmed V and J ends, which lost 5 bases and 3 bases, there was a span of 19 bases. CDR3 length: 15 amino acids. Per the germline V gene, CDR1 is DFQATT and CDR2 is SNEGSKA (reference sequence). Here the CDR3 DNA reads TGCAGTGCTGGGGGATCCGGGGAATTGGAAGAGACCCAGTACTTC. It translates to CSAGGSGELEETQYF.

V usage is TRBV12-3 or TRBV12-4 and J usage is TRBJ2-2; no firm D call. This CDR3 contains 14 residues. V gave up 6 bases and J gave up 4 bases, with 12 bases separating them. CDR3 loop: CASSYESVTGELFF. The CDR3 DNA sequence: TGTGCCAGCAGCTACGAAAGCGTCACCGGGGAGCTGTTTTTT.

This clonotype was counted only a few times. The chain employs TRBV29-1 and TRBJ2-3; no clear D. V lost 4 bases and J lost 1, with 15 bases in between. From germline, CDR1 is SQVTM and CDR2 ANQGSEA. CDR3 size: 15 residues. The CDR3 nucleotides are TGCAGCGTTGCTTGGGGTAGTGGGGGCACAGATACGCAGTATTTT. It codes for CSVAWGSGGTDTQYF.

The chain combines TRBV20-1 with TRBJ1-1; no clear D. The CDR3 totals 15 residues. V lost 4 bases and J 4 bases, leaving 19 bases between the germline ends. CDR1 DFQATT and CDR2 SNEGSKA come from the germline V gene (reference sequence). The CDR3 spells CSAILVTWSGTEAFF. CDR3 coding DNA: TGCAGTGCTATCCTAGTAACTTGGTCGGGCACTGAAGCTTTCTTT.